Each of the 17 T cell receptor beta chains below was sequenced from the same sample in a study of blood T cell repertoires in COVID-19. Repertoires were generated with immunoSEQ multiplex PCR, while TCRdb's copy carries only in-frame clones and drops some. The data hold 80,000 to 95,000 clones, with around 86% observed a single time. The sample taken for sequencing was peripheral blood. These receptors all stem from a woman aged 80 or over with active or convalescent COVID-19.

The V call is TRBV5-1, the J call TRBJ2-1, with 7 bases that match TRBD2. CDR1 is SGHRS, CDR2 YFSETQ, per germline. The CDR3 contains 14 residues. J lost 4 bases, V lost 3 bases, and 4 bases had no gene match. CDR3 region: CASSSGTIYNEQFF. In nucleotides, the CDR3 is TGCGCCAGCAGCTCTGGGACTATTTACAATGAGCAGTTCTTC. The full variable domain, with the rest looked up from reference TRBV5-1 and TRBJ2-1, is KAGVTQTPRYLIKTRGQQVTLSCSPISGHRSVSWYQQTPGQGLQFLFEYFSETQRNKGNFPGRFSGRQFSNSRSEMNVSTLELGDSALYLCASSSGTIYNEQFFGPGTRLTVL.

This chain joins TRBV2 and TRBJ2-3, with D perhaps TRBD2 (5 bases). Germline V gene data show CDR1 as SNHLY and CDR2 as FYNNEI. The CDR3 runs to 14 residues. Trimming left V 8 bases short and J 7 bases short, with 19 bases between. In DNA, the CDR3 is TGTGCCAGCGCCGGCGGCAGGCGGAGGAATACGCAGTATTTT. It codes for CASAGGRRRNTQYF.

DNA of the CDR3: TGTGCCTGGGGACGGGGAGATTCACCCCTCCACTTT. Its protein is CAWGRGDSPLHF. The genes are TRBV30 and TRBJ1-6; no firm D call. CDR3 size: 12 residues. CDR1 and CDR2 (germline): GTSNPN, SVGIG (reference sequence). Trimming shortened V by 5 bases and J by 8 bases, and 10 bases separated the two germline ends.

V usage is TRBV19 and J usage is TRBJ2-7, with D possibly TRBD2 on 6 matching bases. The CDR3 sequence is 13 residues long. From germline, CDR1 is LNHDA and CDR2 SQIVND (reference sequence). Trimming took 0 bases from V and 6 from J, leaving 9 bases between them. The CDR3 loop is CASSIDPGSEQYF. CDR3 sequence (DNA): TGTGCCAGTAGTATAGATCCCGGGAGCGAGCAGTACTTC.

This clone has just one count. The V gene is TRBV7-8, the J gene TRBJ1-2; D uncertain. V dropped 1 base and J dropped 3 bases, with 12 bases sitting between them. In germline, CDR1 is SGHVS, CDR2 FQNEAQ. The CDR3 runs to 15 residues. CDR3 DNA: TGTGCCAGCAGCTTAGGGGCAATGTTCGACTATGGCTACACCTTC. This sequence encodes CASSLGAMFDYGYTF.

This clone occurred a few times. The chain is built from TRBV2 and TRBJ2-5; D gene uncertain. The CDR3 has 13 amino acids. V lost 4 bases and J 0 bases, leaving 6 bases between the germline ends. Germline values: CDR1 SNHLY, CDR2 FYNNEI. The CDR3 bases are TGTGCCAGCAGTGGCCGGGACCAAGAGACCCAGTACTTC. Its translation is CASSGRDQETQYF.

The CDR3 bases are TGTGCCAGTAGTACGACAGGGGTGCTCCTCATTAATTCACCCCTCCACTTT. It yields the protein CASSTTGVLLINSPLHF. The chain uses TRBV19 and TRBJ1-6, with 8 bases aligning to TRBD1. The V gene end was trimmed by 4 bases and the J gene end by 6 bases; junction bases not matched to a gene: 11. CDR1 LNHDA and CDR2 SQIVND come from the germline V gene (reference sequence). CDR3 length equals 17 residues.

The chain recombines TRBV19 with TRBJ1-4, with D perhaps matching TRBD1 (6 bases). Trimming shortened V by 6 bases and J by 5 bases, and 13 bases separated the two germline ends. The CDR3 consists of 14 residues. The germline V gene encodes CDR1 LNHDA and CDR2 SQIVND (reference sequence). The CDR3 protein is CASRSGHTNEKLFF. CDR3 nucleotides: TGTGCCAGTAGGTCGGGACATACGAATGAAAAACTGTTTTTT.

In this sample, this clone turned up a few times. The chain combines TRBV19 with TRBJ1-1, with TRBD1 identical over 10 bases. V dropped 3 bases and J dropped 3; count of bases not matched to a gene: 10. Germline lookup yields CDR1 LNHDA and CDR2 SQIVND (reference sequence). This CDR3 comprises 17 residues. CDR3 amino acids: CASSIQPGQGRYTEAFF. CDR3 nucleotide sequence: TGTGCCAGTAGTATCCAGCCGGGACAGGGGAGGTACACTGAAGCTTTCTTT.

The table lists this clone with a few counts. This sequence joins TRBV6-5 and TRBJ2-7; D gene ambiguous. Trimming cost V 5 bases and J 2 bases, with 10 bases left between them. This CDR3 has 13 residues. In germline, CDR1 is MNHEY, CDR2 SVGAGI. Here the CDR3 reads CASSLTLAYEQYF. CDR3 nucleotides: TGTGCCAGCAGTCTTACTTTAGCCTACGAGCAGTACTTC.

A word on this clone: One end of the junction does not line up with germline, which may come from a read error. The chain recombines TRBV5-6 with TRBJ2-2, with D possibly being TRBD1 (5 bases). This CDR3 has 15 amino acids. Per the germline V gene, CDR1 is SGHDT and CDR2 is YYEEEE. The CDR3 DNA is TGTGCCAGCAGCCCTCGACAGAGCTACACCGGAGAGCTGTTTTTT. This codes for CASSPRQSYTGELFF.

CDR3 amino acids: CASSQELVRNTGELFF. The CDR3 DNA reads TGTGCCAGCAGCCAAGAATTGGTCAGGAACACCGGGGAGCTGTTTTTT. The gene calls are TRBV3-1 (or the pseudogene TRBV3-2) and TRBJ2-2; D is uncertain. CDR3 length: 16 residues. The ends were cut back, 0 bases at V and 1 base at J, with 9 bases in the middle. CDR1 LGHDT and CDR2 YNNKEL come from the germline V gene (reference sequence).

Written as DNA, the CDR3 is TGTGCCAGCAGCCGGGGGAACCAAGAGACCCAGTACTTC. Translated, it gives CASSRGNQETQYF. The chain has TRBV11-2 and TRBJ2-5; TRBD2 might be the D (6 bases). Trimming removed 5 bases at V and 0 bases at J, with 7 bases between. There are 13 residues in the CDR3. Germline V gene lookup returns CDR1 SGHAT and CDR2 FQNNGV. The full variable domain, its missing parts supplied by reference TRBV11-2 and TRBJ2-5, is EAGVAQSPRYKIIEKRQSVAFWCNPISGHATLYWYQQILGQGPKLLIQFQNNGVVDDSQLPKDRFSAERLKGVDSTLKIQPAKLEDSAVYLCASSRGNQETQYFGPGTRLLVL.

This chain joins TRBV5-1 and TRBJ1-3; D perhaps matches TRBD1 (5 bases). Trimming stripped 4 bases from V and 2 bases from J, with 10 bases between. This CDR3 spans 14 amino acids. CDR1 and CDR2 from the germline V gene are SGHRS and YFSETQ. The CDR3 nucleotides are TGCGCCAGCAGCCCCGGGACTGCTGGAAACACCATATATTTT. Its protein product is CASSPGTAGNTIYF.

CDR3 in amino acids: CAWSHPGHHLAKNIQYF. For the CDR3, the DNA is TGTGCCTGGAGTCATCCGGGACACCACCTAGCCAAAAACATTCAGTACTTC. This chain joins TRBV30 and TRBJ2-4, with D perhaps matching TRBD1 (6 bases). Germline CDR1 GTSNPN, CDR2 SVGIG (reference sequence). V lost 2 bases, J lost 0 bases, and 17 bases lay in between. The CDR3 totals 17 residues.

The CDR3 DNA sequence: TGCGCCAGCAGCCAAGATCTGAGCGGGAGCTTAGTTAGCACAGATACGCAGTATTTT. Protein: CASSQDLSGSLVSTDTQYF. The J gene is TRBJ2-3, the V gene TRBV4-3; 8 bases fit TRBD2. V shed 0 bases, J shed 0 bases, and the junction held 11 bases outside the gene matches. The CDR3 is 19 amino acids. Germline V gene lookup returns CDR1 LGHNA and CDR2 YSLEER.

J is TRBJ2-5 and V is TRBV11-2, with D possibly matching TRBD1 (6 bases). The CDR3 spans 13 residues. V lost 4 bases and J 5 bases, leaving 11 bases between the germline ends. Germline V gene data show CDR1 as SGHAT and CDR2 as FQNNGV. The CDR3 DNA sequence: TGTGCCAGCAGCTCTCTCAGGGGTGAGACCCAGTACTTC. Its protein is CASSSLRGETQYF.